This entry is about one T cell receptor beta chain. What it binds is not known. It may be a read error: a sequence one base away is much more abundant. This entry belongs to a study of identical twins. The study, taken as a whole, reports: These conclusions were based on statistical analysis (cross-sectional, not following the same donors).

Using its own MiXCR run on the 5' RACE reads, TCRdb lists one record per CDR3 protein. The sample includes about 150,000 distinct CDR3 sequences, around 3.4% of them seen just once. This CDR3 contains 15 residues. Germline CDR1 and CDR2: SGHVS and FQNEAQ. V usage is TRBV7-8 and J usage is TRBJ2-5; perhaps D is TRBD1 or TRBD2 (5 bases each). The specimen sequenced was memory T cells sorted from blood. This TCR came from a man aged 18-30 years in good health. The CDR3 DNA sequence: TGTGCCAGCAGCTTGAGGGACGACTTTGGAGAGGCCCAGTACTTC. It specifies CASSLRDDFGEAQYF.